This TCR beta chain was sequenced in a study of molecular identifiers for immune sequencing clone quantification. This clonotype appeared many times. The antigen is not known. Using its own MiXCR run on the PCR reads, TCRdb lists one record per CDR3 protein. Among under 650,000 distinct CDR3 sequences listed, roughly 21% were seen once. Study-wide points: The study found clones above 20 RNA copies held over 98% of effector molecules and under 1% in naive cells. Identical barcode-sharing TCR molecules could lead to underestimated sizes for highly expanded clones.

When naive CD8 T cells were sorted, they were gated as CD8+CD4-CCR7+CD45RA+. The germline V gene has CDR1 SGHVS and CDR2 FNYEAQ. The CDR3 contains 15 residues. Trimming cost V 5 bases and J 3 bases, with 14 bases left between them. Source material: naive CD8+ T cells from blood, with Jurkat cell RNA spiked in. This sample's subset: FACS-sorted CD8+CD4-CCR7+CD45RA+ naive T cells. The rearrangement joins TRBV7-6 to TRBJ1-5; maybe TRBD1 (5 bases). This TCR derives from a human donor in good health. Some libraries in this study had Jurkat cell RNA spiked in. The DNA for the CDR3 is TGTGCCAGCAGCCTCGGGACTGCTCACAATCAGCCCCAGCATTTT. Amino acids: CASSLGTAHNQPQHF.